This T cell receptor (beta chain) derives from a study of cytomegalovirus exposure and HLA in healthy donors. Study outcomes and limitations: Researchers reported that a few CMV-associated chains were confirmed in vitro as CMV antigen-specific.

Germline V gene data show CDR1 as SGHAT and CDR2 as FQNNGV. The CDR3 has 15 amino acids. V gave up 3 bases and J gave up 2 bases; unmatched junction bases: 3. TCRdb's table, derived via immunoSEQ multiplex PCR, lists solely in-frame clones and lacks some. The sample shows 300,000 to 450,000 clones, roughly 90% of them seen only once. Of note for this clone: No antigen is known for it.

The sequence was obtained from a woman aged 18-29 years in good health and CMV-seronegative. Specimen: PBMCs. The V call is TRBV11-2, the J call TRBJ2-1; TRBD2 agrees at 8 bases. The CDR3 DNA is TGTGCCAGCAGCTTCTTAGCGGGGACCTACAATGAGCAGTTCTTC. As protein: CASSFLAGTYNEQFF.